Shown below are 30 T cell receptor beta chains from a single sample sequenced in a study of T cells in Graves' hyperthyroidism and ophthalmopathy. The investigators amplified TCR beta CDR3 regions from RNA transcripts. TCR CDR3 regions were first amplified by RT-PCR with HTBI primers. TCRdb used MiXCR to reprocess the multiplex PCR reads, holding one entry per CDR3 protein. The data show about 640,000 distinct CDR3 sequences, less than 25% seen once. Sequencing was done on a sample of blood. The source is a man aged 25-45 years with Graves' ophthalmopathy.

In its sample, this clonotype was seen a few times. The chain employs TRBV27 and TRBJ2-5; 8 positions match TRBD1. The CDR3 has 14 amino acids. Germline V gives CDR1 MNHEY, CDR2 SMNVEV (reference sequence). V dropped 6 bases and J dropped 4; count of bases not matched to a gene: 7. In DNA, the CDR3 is TGTGCCAGCAGCGACAGGGGTCTGGGAGAGACCCAGTACTTC. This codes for CASSDRGLGETQYF.

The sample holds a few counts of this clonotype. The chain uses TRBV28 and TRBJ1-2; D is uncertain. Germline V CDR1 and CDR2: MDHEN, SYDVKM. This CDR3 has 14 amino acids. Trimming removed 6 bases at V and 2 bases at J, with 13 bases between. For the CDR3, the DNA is TGTGCCAGCAGCCAGGTGGGGATCAACTATGGCTACACCTTC. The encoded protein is CASSQVGINYGYTF.

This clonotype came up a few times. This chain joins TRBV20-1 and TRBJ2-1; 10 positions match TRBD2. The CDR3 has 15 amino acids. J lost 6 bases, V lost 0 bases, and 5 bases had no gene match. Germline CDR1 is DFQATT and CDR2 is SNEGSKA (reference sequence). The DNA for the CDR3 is TGCAGTGCTAGAGAGAGCGGGAGGGCCCCCAATGAGCAGTTCTTC. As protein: CSARESGRAPNEQFF.

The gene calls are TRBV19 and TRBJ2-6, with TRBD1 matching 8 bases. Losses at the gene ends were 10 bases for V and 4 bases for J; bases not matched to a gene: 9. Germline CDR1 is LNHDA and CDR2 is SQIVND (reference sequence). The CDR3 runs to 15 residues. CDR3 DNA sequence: TGTGCCACCGCGACAGGGGACATCGGGGCCAACGTCCTGACTTTC. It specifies CATATGDIGANVLTF.

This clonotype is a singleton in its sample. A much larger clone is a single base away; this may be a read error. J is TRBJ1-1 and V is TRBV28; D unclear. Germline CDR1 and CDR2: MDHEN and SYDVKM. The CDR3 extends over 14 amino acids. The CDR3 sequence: CASSPIQKNIEAFF. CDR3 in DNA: TGTGCCAGCAGCCCCATACAGAAGAACATTGAAGCTTTCTTT.

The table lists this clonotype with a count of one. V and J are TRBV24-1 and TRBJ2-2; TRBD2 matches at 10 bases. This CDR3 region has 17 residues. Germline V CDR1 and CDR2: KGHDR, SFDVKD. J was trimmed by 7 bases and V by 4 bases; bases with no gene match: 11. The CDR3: CATSESAGGPKDGELFF. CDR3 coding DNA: TGTGCCACCAGTGAATCAGCGGGAGGGCCTAAGGACGGGGAGCTGTTTTTT.

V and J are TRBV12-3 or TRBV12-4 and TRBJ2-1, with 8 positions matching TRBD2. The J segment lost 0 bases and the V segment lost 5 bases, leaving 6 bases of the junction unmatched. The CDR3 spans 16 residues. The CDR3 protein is CASSGTSFSSYNEQFF. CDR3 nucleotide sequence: TGTGCCAGCAGTGGGACTAGTTTCAGCTCCTACAATGAGCAGTTCTTC.

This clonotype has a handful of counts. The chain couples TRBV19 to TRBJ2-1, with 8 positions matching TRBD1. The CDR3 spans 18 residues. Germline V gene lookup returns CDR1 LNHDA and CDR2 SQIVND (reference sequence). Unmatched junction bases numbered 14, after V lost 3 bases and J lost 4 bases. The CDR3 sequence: CASSIRGRGSETYNEQFF. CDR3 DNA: TGTGCCAGTAGTATCAGGGGGCGAGGGTCTGAAACATACAATGAGCAGTTCTTC. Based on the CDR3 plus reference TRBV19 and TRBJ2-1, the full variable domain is DGGITQSPKYLFRKEGQNVTLSCEQNLNHDAMYWYRQDPGQGLRLIYYSQIVNDFQKGDIAEGYSVSREKKESFPLTVTSAQKNPTAFYLCASSIRGRGSETYNEQFFGPGTRLTVL.

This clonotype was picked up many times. The CDR3 DNA is TGTGCCAGCAGCCCCCCAGGGGCATTCGAAGCTTTCTTT. Translating it yields CASSPPGAFEAFF. The rearrangement joins TRBV2 to TRBJ1-1; possible D gene TRBD1, 6 bases. V was pared by 6 bases and J by 8 bases, with 16 bases between. Germline CDR1 reads SNHLY; CDR2 reads FYNNEI. The length of the CDR3 is 13 residues. Complete variable domain (other parts from reference TRBV2 and TRBJ1-1): EPEVTQTPSHQVTQMGQEVILRCVPISNHLYFYWYRQILGQKVEFLVSFYNNEISEKSEIFDDQFSVERPDGSNFTLKIRSTKLEDSAMYFCASSPPGAFEAFFGQGTRLTVV.

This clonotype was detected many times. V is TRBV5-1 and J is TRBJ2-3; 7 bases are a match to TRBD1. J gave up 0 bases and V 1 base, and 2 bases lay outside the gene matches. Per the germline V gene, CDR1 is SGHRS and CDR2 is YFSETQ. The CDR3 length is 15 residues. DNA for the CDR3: TGCGCCAGCAGCTTGACAGGGGATAGCACAGATACGCAGTATTTT. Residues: CASSLTGDSTDTQYF.

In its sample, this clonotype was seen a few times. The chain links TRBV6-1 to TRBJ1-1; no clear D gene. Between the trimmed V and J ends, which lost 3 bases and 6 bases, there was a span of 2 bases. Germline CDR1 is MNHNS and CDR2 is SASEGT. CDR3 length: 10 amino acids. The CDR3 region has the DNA TGTGCCAGCAGTGATTCTGAAGCTTTCTTT. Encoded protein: CASSDSEAFF.

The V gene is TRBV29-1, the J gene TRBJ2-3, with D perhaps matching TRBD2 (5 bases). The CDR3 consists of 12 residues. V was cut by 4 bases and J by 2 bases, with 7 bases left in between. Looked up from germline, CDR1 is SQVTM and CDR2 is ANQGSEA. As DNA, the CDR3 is TGCAGCGTTGGAGGGCTCACAGATACGCAGTATTTT. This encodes CSVGGLTDTQYF.

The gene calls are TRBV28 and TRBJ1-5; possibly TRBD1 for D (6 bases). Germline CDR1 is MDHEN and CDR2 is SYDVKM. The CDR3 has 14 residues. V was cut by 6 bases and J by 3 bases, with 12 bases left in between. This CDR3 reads CASRVWTVNQPQHF. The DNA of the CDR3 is TGTGCCAGCAGAGTCTGGACAGTCAATCAGCCCCAGCATTTT.

CDR3 protein: CAWSLGQASSGANVLTF. In DNA, the CDR3 is TGTGCCTGGAGTTTGGGACAGGCGAGCTCTGGGGCCAACGTCCTGACTTTC. This rearrangement joins TRBV30 to TRBJ2-6, with 8 bases fitting TRBD1. Germline V gene sequence: CDR1 GTSNPN, CDR2 SVGIG (reference sequence). CDR3 size: 17 residues. Trimming cost V 2 bases and J 0 bases; bases outside gene matches: 6.

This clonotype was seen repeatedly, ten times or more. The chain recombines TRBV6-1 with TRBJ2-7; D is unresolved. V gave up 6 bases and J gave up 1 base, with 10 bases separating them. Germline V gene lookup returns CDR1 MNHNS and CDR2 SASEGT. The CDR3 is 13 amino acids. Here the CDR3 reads CASRGGKSYEQYF. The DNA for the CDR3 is TGTGCCAGCAGGGGTGGGAAGTCCTACGAGCAGTACTTC.

As DNA, the CDR3 is TGTGCCAGCACCCCGCTGAGGTCCGGCGAGCAGTACTTC. Residues: CASTPLRSGEQYF. This chain uses TRBV28 with TRBJ2-7; D is unclear. Germline V gene data show CDR1 as MDHEN and CDR2 as SYDVKM. The CDR3 has 13 amino acids. V was trimmed by 7 bases and J by 6 bases, leaving 16 bases between them. The full variable domain, with the rest looked up from reference TRBV28 and TRBJ2-7, is DVKVTQSSRYLVKRTGEKVFLECVQDMDHENMFWYRQDPGLGLRLIYFSYDVKMKEKGDIPEGYSVSREKKERFSLILESASTNQTSMYLCASTPLRSGEQYFGPGTRLTVT.

The chain's CDR3 is CASSQSTGPETQYF. The CDR3 DNA sequence: TGCGCCAGCAGCCAGTCGACCGGGCCAGAGACCCAGTACTTC. This rearrangement joins TRBV4-1 to TRBJ2-5, with unresolved D. V was shortened by 3 bases and J by 4 bases, with 12 bases between the two germline ends. The germline V gene encodes CDR1 MGHRA and CDR2 YSYEKL. The CDR3 is 14 amino acids.

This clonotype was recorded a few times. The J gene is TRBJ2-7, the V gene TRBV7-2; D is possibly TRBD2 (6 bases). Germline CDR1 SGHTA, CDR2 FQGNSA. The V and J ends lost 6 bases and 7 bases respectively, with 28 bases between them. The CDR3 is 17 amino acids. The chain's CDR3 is CASSSENPTAVGREQYF. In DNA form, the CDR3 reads TGTGCCAGCAGTTCGGAAAACCCGACTGCGGTGGGGAGGGAGCAGTACTTC.

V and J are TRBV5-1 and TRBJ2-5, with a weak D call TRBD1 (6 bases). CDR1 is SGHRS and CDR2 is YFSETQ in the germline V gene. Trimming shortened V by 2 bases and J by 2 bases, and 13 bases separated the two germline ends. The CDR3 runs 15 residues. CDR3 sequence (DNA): TGCGCCAGCAGCTTAGGGGACACGAGGCAAGAGACCCAGTACTTC. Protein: CASSLGDTRQETQYF. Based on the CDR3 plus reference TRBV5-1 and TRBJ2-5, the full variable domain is KAGVTQTPRYLIKTRGQQVTLSCSPISGHRSVSWYQQTPGQGLQFLFEYFSETQRNKGNFPGRFSGRQFSNSRSEMNVSTLELGDSALYLCASSLGDTRQETQYFGPGTRLLVL.

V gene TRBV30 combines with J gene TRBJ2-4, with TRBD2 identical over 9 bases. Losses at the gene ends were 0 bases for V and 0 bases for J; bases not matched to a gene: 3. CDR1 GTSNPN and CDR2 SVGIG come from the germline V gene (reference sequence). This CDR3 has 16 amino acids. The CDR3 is CAWSVALAGAKNIQYF. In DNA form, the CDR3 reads TGTGCCTGGAGTGTAGCACTAGCGGGAGCCAAAAACATTCAGTACTTC.

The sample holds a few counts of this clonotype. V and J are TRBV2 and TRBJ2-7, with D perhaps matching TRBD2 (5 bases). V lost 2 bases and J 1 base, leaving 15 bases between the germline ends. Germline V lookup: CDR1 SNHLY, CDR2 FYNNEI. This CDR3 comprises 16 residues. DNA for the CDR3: TGTGCCAGCAGTGAAAGTGAGGGCCCGAGTTCCTACGAGCAGTACTTC. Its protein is CASSESEGPSSYEQYF.

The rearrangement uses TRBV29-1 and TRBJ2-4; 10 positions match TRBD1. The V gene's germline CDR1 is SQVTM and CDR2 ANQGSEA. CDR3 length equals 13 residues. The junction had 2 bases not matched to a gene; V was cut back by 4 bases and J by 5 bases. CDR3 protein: CSVAGTGENIQYF. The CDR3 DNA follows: TGCAGCGTTGCCGGGACAGGGGAAAACATTCAGTACTTC.

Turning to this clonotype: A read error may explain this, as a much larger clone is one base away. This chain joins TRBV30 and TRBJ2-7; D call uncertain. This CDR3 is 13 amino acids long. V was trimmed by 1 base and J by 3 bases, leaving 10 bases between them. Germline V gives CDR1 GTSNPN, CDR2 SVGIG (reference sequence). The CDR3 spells CAWSGVDLYEQYF. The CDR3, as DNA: TGTGCCTGGAGTGGAGTGGATCTCTACGAGCAGTACTTC.

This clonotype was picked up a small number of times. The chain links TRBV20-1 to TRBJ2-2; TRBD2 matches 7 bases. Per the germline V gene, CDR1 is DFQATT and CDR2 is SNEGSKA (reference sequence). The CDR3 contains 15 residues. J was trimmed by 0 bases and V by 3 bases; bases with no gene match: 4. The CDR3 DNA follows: TGCAGTGCTAGCGGCGCGGGAGCGAACACCGGGGAGCTGTTTTTT. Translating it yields CSASGAGANTGELFF.

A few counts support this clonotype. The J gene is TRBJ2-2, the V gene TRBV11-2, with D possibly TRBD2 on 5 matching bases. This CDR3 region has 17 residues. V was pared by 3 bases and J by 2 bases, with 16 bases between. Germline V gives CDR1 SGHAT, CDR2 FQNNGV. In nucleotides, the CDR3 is TGTGCCAGCAGCTTTAGTATTGCGGACTTAAACACCGGGGAGCTGTTTTTT. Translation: CASSFSIADLNTGELFF.

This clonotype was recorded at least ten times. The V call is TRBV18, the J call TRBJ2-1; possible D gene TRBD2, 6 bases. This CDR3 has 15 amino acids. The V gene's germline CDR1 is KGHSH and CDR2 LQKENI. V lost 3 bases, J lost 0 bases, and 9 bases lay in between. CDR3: CASSPLGSSYNEQFF. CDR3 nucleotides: TGTGCCAGCTCACCCCTCGGGAGCTCCTACAATGAGCAGTTCTTC.

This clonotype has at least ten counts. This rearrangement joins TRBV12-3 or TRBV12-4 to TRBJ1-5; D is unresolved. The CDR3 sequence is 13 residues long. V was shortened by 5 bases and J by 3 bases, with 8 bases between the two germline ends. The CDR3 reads CASSDGNNQPQHF. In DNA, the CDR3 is TGTGCCAGCAGTGACGGTAACAATCAGCCCCAGCATTTT.

CDR3 bases: TGCAGTGCTAGGGGGGCGGGGGGACCGGATAGCAATCAGCCCCAGCATTTT. Encoded protein: CSARGAGGPDSNQPQHF. The V and J genes are TRBV20-1 and TRBJ1-5, with D maybe TRBD1 (6 bases). V was clipped by 3 bases and J by 0 bases, with 18 bases between them. The CDR3 is 17 amino acids. Per the germline V gene, CDR1 is DFQATT and CDR2 is SNEGSKA (reference sequence).

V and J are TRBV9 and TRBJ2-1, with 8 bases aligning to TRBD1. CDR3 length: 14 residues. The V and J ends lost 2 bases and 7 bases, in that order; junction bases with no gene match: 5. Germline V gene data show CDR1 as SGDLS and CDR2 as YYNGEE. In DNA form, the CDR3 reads TGTGCCAGCAGCGTTGGGTACAGGGGGAATGAGCAGTTCTTC. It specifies CASSVGYRGNEQFF.

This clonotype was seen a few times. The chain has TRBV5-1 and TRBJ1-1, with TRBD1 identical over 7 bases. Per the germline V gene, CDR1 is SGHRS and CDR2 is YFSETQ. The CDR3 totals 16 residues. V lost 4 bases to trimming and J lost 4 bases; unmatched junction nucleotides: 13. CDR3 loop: CASSRGQSGLSTEAFF. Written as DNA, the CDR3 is TGCGCCAGCAGCCGGGGACAGTCCGGACTGTCCACTGAAGCTTTCTTT.